A selection of T cell receptor beta chains follows, all from one sample in a study of Tregs in tolerant kidney transplant recipients. Libraries were prepared by immunoSEQ multiplex PCR; TCRdb keeps only in-frame clonotypes and omits some of them. The repertoire holds about 64,000 clones, with roughly 98% as singletons. The material sequenced was Tregs from blood, taken before the transplant. The receptors were gathered from a human donor who received a combined kidney and bone marrow transplant. CDR3s leave out the opening cysteine and the closing phenylalanine or tryptophan.

j_gene: TRBJ2-7; len: 12; v_gene: TRBV5-1; CDR3aa: ASRAVLGTYEQY
j_gene: TRBJ1-2; len: 10; v_gene: TRBV18; CDR3aa: ASSPLQYGYT
j_gene: TRBJ2-3; len: 16; v_gene: TRBV4-1; CDR3aa: ASSQERTSGYPWGTQY
j_gene: TRBJ1-1; len: 14; v_gene: TRBV19; CDR3aa: ASSFQTVSMNTEAF
j_gene: TRBJ1-1; len: 13; v_gene: TRBV21-1; CDR3aa: ASSKWRDCSTEAF
j_gene: TRBJ1-5; len: 10; v_gene: TRBV7-8; CDR3aa: ASSLEFSPQH
j_gene: TRBJ1-4; len: 11; v_gene: TRBV6-5; CDR3aa: ASSYGFNEKLF
j_gene: TRBJ2-2; len: 14; v_gene: TRBV5-1; CDR3aa: ASSSGQGANTGELF
j_gene: TRBJ2-2; len: 12; v_gene: TRBV7-3; CDR3aa: ASSPSTGTGELF
j_gene: TRBJ2-1; len: 11; v_gene: TRBV7-2; CDR3aa: ASSRTGWDEQF
j_gene: TRBJ2-7; len: 12; v_gene: TRBV19; CDR3aa: ASSIHGPEGFLY
j_gene: TRBJ1-2; len: 10; v_gene: TRBV29-1; CDR3aa: SVESLNYGYT
j_gene: TRBJ2-5; len: 12; v_gene: TRBV5-1; CDR3aa: ASSFGGSQETQY
j_gene: TRBJ2-1; len: 14; v_gene: TRBV5-1; CDR3aa: ASSRSTSGSFDEQF
j_gene: TRBJ1-1; len: 11; v_gene: TRBV19; CDR3aa: ASSPNTGRGAF
j_gene: TRBJ2-7; len: 13; v_gene: TRBV18; CDR3aa: ASSPGTGGGYEQY
j_gene: TRBJ1-1; len: 12; v_gene: TRBV7-2; CDR3aa: ASSPDRGRTEAF
j_gene: TRBJ1-4; len: 12; v_gene: TRBV7-9; CDR3aa: ASSLTGGAEKLF
j_gene: TRBJ2-1; len: 14; v_gene: TRBV4-2; CDR3aa: ASSQISGGPYNEQF
j_gene: TRBJ2-3; len: 14; v_gene: TRBV6-5; CDR3aa: ASSYLAGGITDTQY
j_gene: TRBJ2-7; len: 15; v_gene: TRBV21-1; CDR3aa: ASSRLAGGPERYEQY
j_gene: TRBJ1-2; len: 10; v_gene: TRBV10-3; CDR3aa: ATTTGGLGYT
j_gene: TRBJ1-2; len: 12; v_gene: TRBV28; CDR3aa: ASRTGGEAHGYT
j_gene: TRBJ2-2; len: 15; v_gene: TRBV5-1; CDR3aa: ASSLLRQGSNTGELF